This record covers a single T cell receptor (beta chain). The antigen is unknown. TCRdb itself ran the 5' RACE reads through MiXCR, one entry per CDR3 protein. The sample holds around 310,000 distinct CDR3 sequences; roughly 13% are singletons and the top ten take 21%. This sample was taken from a study of T-cell memory formation after mild COVID-19. Study context: TCR clusters largely stayed donor specific. Study-level points and caveats: Pre-infection memory showed some responding clones, and this suggested that cross-reactive memory joined. Contracting CD4+ clones were located mainly in CM and EM, and CD8+ clones in EMRA. Clones contracting over day 15 to 85 were CD4/CD8 balanced, with later expanders leaning CD4+.

This CDR3 has 16 amino acids. Trimming cost V 4 bases and J 5 bases; bases outside gene matches: 8. Sequenced material: PBMCs or a T cell subset sorted from them (not recorded which). This TCR was sampled from a man aged 18 to 30 who had mild COVID-19 (a few samples of this study predate the infection). Cell type and time point are not known. The V and J genes are TRBV23-1 and TRBJ2-5, with TRBD2 identical over 12 bases. TRBV23-1 counts as an open reading frame of uncertain function. The CDR3 bases are TGCGCCAGCAGTCGTCCCCCGACTAGCGGGGGTGAGACCCAGTACTTC. Translated, it gives CASSRPPTSGGETQYF.